These 21 T cell receptor beta chains were all obtained from the same sample, sequenced in a study of cytomegalovirus exposure and HLA in healthy donors. PCR involved 60 Vbeta and 13 Jbeta primers. TCRdb keeps only in-frame clones here, not all; method: immunoSEQ multiplex PCR. The sample holds approximately 32,000 clones, 90% seen once. The sequenced sample was PBMCs. These TCRs come from a woman in her late teens or twenties in good health and CMV-seronegative.

For this clone: The junction departs from germline at one end; a sequencing error may be responsible. The rearrangement joins TRBV7-2 to TRBJ2-3; the D gene is possibly TRBD1 (6 bases). Germline loops: CDR1 SGHTA, CDR2 FQGNSA. The CDR3 spans 14 residues. CDR3 sequence (DNA): TGTGCCAGCAGCCGGGGAGATTACAGGGTCCCAGGCTTTTTT. It translates to CASSRGDYRVPGFF.

This chain joins TRBV5-1 and TRBJ2-1; 9 bases match TRBD1. The CDR3 totals 14 residues. Germline V gives CDR1 SGHRS, CDR2 YFSETQ. V lost 4 bases and J lost 8; bases outside the gene matches: 7. The CDR3 coding sequence is TGCGCCAGCAGCCGGGACAGGGTAGGGGATGAGCAGTTCTTC. Amino acid sequence: CASSRDRVGDEQFF.

The chain is built from TRBV5-6 and TRBJ1-2; tentative D call: TRBD1 (6 bases). V lost 0 bases to trimming and J lost 5 bases, with 14 bases between them. This CDR3 is built from 15 residues. Germline V lookup: CDR1 SGHDT, CDR2 YYEEEE. The CDR3 sequence is CASSLGVWGQYGYTF. As DNA, the CDR3 is TGTGCCAGCAGCTTGGGTGTCTGGGGGCAGTATGGCTACACCTTC.

V and J are TRBV7-9 and TRBJ2-1; TRBD2 aligns across 12 bases. V dropped 5 bases and J dropped 7; count of bases not matched to a gene: 6. Germline lookup yields CDR1 SEHNR and CDR2 FQNEAQ (reference sequence). This CDR3 has 15 residues. CDR3: CASSAWTSGKNEQFF. The CDR3 nucleotides read TGTGCCAGCAGCGCGTGGACTAGCGGGAAAAATGAGCAGTTCTTC.

This chain uses TRBV6-1 with TRBJ2-5; 7 nucleotides line up with TRBD1. This CDR3 has 15 residues. The germline V gene has CDR1 MNHNS and CDR2 SASEGT. J gave up 0 bases and V 4 bases, and 5 bases lay outside the gene matches. CDR3 sequence: CASSALGTDQETQYF. DNA of the CDR3: TGTGCCAGCAGTGCCCTTGGGACAGACCAAGAGACCCAGTACTTC.

This chain uses TRBV11-1 with TRBJ2-2, with TRBD2 matching 7 bases. This CDR3 has 17 residues. V gave up 3 bases and J gave up 3 bases; unmatched junction bases: 10. CDR1 SGHAT and CDR2 FQDESV come from the germline V gene (reference sequence). This chain's CDR3 is CASSFPVGSGDTGELFF. For the CDR3, the DNA is TGTGCCAGCAGCTTCCCCGTTGGGAGCGGGGACACCGGGGAGCTGTTTTTT. Combining the CDR3 with reference TRBV11-1 and TRBJ2-2 gives the whole variable domain EAEVAQSPRYKITEKSQAVAFWCDPISGHATLYWYRQILGQGPELLVQFQDESVVDDSQLPKDRFSAERLKGVDSTLKIQPAELGDSAMYLCASSFPVGSGDTGELFFGEGSRLTVL.

The chain joins TRBV7-9 to TRBJ2-4; TRBD2 aligns across 9 bases. Trimming at V came to 4 bases and at J to 5 bases, leaving 0 bases not matched to a gene. This CDR3 spans 13 amino acids. Germline V gene lookup returns CDR1 SEHNR and CDR2 FQNEAQ (reference sequence). CDR3 bases: TGTGCCAGCAGCTGGACTAGCGAAAACATTCAGTACTTC. This sequence encodes CASSWTSENIQYF.

The V and J genes are TRBV6-5 and TRBJ2-5; TRBD2 matches at 14 bases. The CDR3 is 16 amino acids. The ends lost 0 bases at V and 5 bases at J; junction bases unmatched: 2. CDR1 MNHEY and CDR2 SVGAGI come from the germline V gene. The CDR3: CASSYSGLAGVETQYF. CDR3 bases: TGTGCCAGCAGTTACTCGGGACTAGCGGGAGTTGAGACCCAGTACTTC.

This chain joins TRBV27 and TRBJ1-6; D unresolved. Trimming shortened V by 5 bases and J by 10 bases, and 6 bases separated the two germline ends. CDR3 length equals 11 residues. Germline CDR1 MNHEY, CDR2 SMNVEV (reference sequence). In nucleotides, the CDR3 is TGTGCCAGCAGTCTAAACTCACCCCTCCACTTT. It specifies CASSLNSPLHF.

The count of this clone is one. The chain combines TRBV9 with TRBJ2-3, with TRBD2 matching 10 bases. From germline, CDR1 is SGDLS and CDR2 YYNGEE. Germline trimming cut 0 bases from V and 4 bases from J; bases unmatched to any gene: 2. The CDR3 contains 15 residues. The CDR3 loop is CASSVASGRADTQYF. CDR3 DNA: TGTGCCAGCAGCGTAGCTAGCGGGAGAGCAGATACGCAGTATTTT.

The chain recombines TRBV28 with TRBJ1-4; D gene ambiguous. The V and J ends lost 1 base and 4 bases respectively, with 10 bases between them. This CDR3 region has 15 residues. Germline assignment: CDR1 MDHEN and CDR2 SYDVKM. CDR3 sequence: CASSLSGRSNEKLFF. The DNA of the CDR3 is TGTGCCAGCAGTTTATCGGGGAGGAGTAATGAAAAACTGTTTTTT. The full variable domain, with the rest looked up from reference TRBV28 and TRBJ1-4, is DVKVTQSSRYLVKRTGEKVFLECVQDMDHENMFWYRQDPGLGLRLIYFSYDVKMKEKGDIPEGYSVSREKKERFSLILESASTNQTSMYLCASSLSGRSNEKLFFGSGTQLSVL.

The chain has TRBV19 and TRBJ2-5; 9 bases line up with TRBD2. CDR1 is LNHDA, CDR2 SQIVND, per germline (reference sequence). CDR3 size: 14 residues. J gave up 4 bases and V 6 bases, and 6 bases lay outside the gene matches. CDR3 amino acids: CASSSLAGRETQYF. The CDR3 DNA is TGTGCCAGTAGCTCTCTAGCGGGAAGAGAGACCCAGTACTTC.

As concerns this clone: A junction boundary mismatches the germline segment, possibly from a read error. The chain combines TRBV7-9 with TRBJ2-3, with 8 bases that match TRBD2. The CDR3 covers 15 residues. The germline gives CDR1 SEHNR, CDR2 FQNEAQ (reference sequence). The CDR3 reads CASTLLAGRTDTQYF. In DNA form, the CDR3 reads TGTGCCAGCACCTTATTAGCGGGACGGACAGATACGCAGTATTTT.

The CDR3 protein is CATNGQGVASGVNEQFF. The CDR3, as DNA: TGTGCCACCAACGGACAGGGGGTAGCTAGCGGGGTCAATGAGCAGTTCTTC. This sequence joins TRBV28 and TRBJ2-1, with a tentative D call TRBD1 (10 bases). The CDR3 spans 17 residues. In germline, CDR1 is MDHEN, CDR2 SYDVKM. The V end was cut by 10 bases, the J end by 6 bases, with 28 bases between.

The chain combines TRBV4-1 with TRBJ2-7, with D maybe TRBD2 (7 bases). Germline V gene data show CDR1 as MGHRA and CDR2 as YSYEKL. V lost 0 bases to trimming and J lost 2 bases, with 17 bases between them. CDR3 length: 17 residues. The CDR3 bases are TGCGCCAGCAGCCAAGATTCCCCTGGGGGGGCGACCTACGAGCAGTACTTC. Translated, it gives CASSQDSPGGATYEQYF.

This clone was detected only a few times. The chain uses TRBV29-1 and TRBJ2-5; D gene uncertain. CDR1 SQVTM and CDR2 ANQGSEA come from the germline V gene. The V end was cut by 6 bases, the J end by 10 bases, with 18 bases between. This CDR3 is 12 amino acids long. The CDR3 reads CSVEKALQDQYF. The CDR3 nucleotides are TGCAGCGTCGAGAAGGCACTCCAGGACCAGTACTTC. Supplemented by reference TRBV29-1 and TRBJ2-5, the full variable domain reads SAVISQKPSRDICQRGTSLTIQCQVDSQVTMMFWYRQQPGQSLTLIATANQGSEATYESGFVIDKFPISRPNLTFSTLTVSNMSPEDSSIYLCSVEKALQDQYFGPGTRLLVL.

The chain is built from TRBV18 and TRBJ2-6, with 9 bases aligning to TRBD2. The CDR3 has 17 residues. CDR1 is KGHSH and CDR2 is LQKENI in the germline V gene. With 2 bases clipped from V and 0 bases from J, the junction kept 2 bases outside the gene matches. The CDR3 sequence: CASSPMREGSGANVLTF. DNA for the CDR3: TGTGCCAGCTCACCAATGCGGGAGGGCTCTGGGGCCAACGTCCTGACTTTC.

This clone came up once. The chain combines TRBV7-2 with TRBJ2-4; D gene unclear. V was trimmed by 5 bases and J by 0 bases, leaving 11 bases between them. Germline loops: CDR1 SGHTA, CDR2 FQGNSA. The CDR3 spans 15 residues. CDR3 DNA: TGTGCCAGCAGCGCGGCGAGTCGAGCCAAAAACATTCAGTACTTC. Encoded protein: CASSAASRAKNIQYF.

CDR3 nucleotides: TGTGCCAGCAGCTTAACAGGGGTAGGCACTGAAGCTTTCTTT. Translating gives CASSLTGVGTEAFF. The chain couples TRBV7-3 to TRBJ1-1; perhaps TRBD1 as D (5 bases). Per germline, CDR1 SGHTA and CDR2 FQGTGA. This CDR3 is 14 amino acids long. V lost 0 bases to trimming and J lost 4 bases, with 9 bases between them.

The rearrangement links TRBV11-2 to TRBJ2-1, with 11 bases identical to TRBD2. This CDR3 contains 16 residues. Trimming at V came to 0 bases and at J to 8 bases, leaving 6 bases not matched to a gene. Germline V lookup: CDR1 SGHAT, CDR2 FQNNGV. CDR3 region: CASSLEPSGRFDEQFF. CDR3 coding DNA: TGTGCCAGCAGCTTAGAACCTAGCGGGAGGTTTGATGAGCAGTTCTTC.

The J gene is TRBJ2-3, the V gene TRBV18; the match to TRBD2 covers 16 bases. Per germline, CDR1 KGHSH and CDR2 LQKENI. The V segment lost 3 bases and the J segment 4 bases; nucleotides outside the gene matches: 1. This CDR3 region has 16 residues. The CDR3 spells CASSPGTSGRADTQYF. DNA for the CDR3: TGTGCCAGCTCACCTGGGACTAGCGGGAGGGCAGATACGCAGTATTTT.